The 24 T cell receptor beta chains below come from one sample, sequenced in a study of T cells in Graves' hyperthyroidism and ophthalmopathy. There were TCR beta CDR3 regions amplified from RNA transcripts. First-round RT-PCR of the TCR CDR3 relied on the HTBI primer set. TCRdb ran MiXCR on the multiplex PCR reads and lists one entry per CDR3 protein. The sample contains about 320,000 distinct CDR3 sequences, approximately 16% of which appear only once. Sample: blood. Receptors originate from a man in his thirties or forties with Graves' hyperthyroidism.

In its sample, this clonotype was seen many times. The chain combines TRBV7-3 with TRBJ2-3; 8 nucleotides match TRBD2. Per germline, CDR1 SGHTA and CDR2 FQGTGA. This CDR3 has 16 residues. The trim removed 4 bases at V and 4 bases at J, leaving 10 bases unmatched. The CDR3 nucleotides are TGTGCCAGCAGCTCACGGGGGGGCGCCCCCCCAGATACGCAGTATTTT. This codes for CASSSRGGAPPDTQYF.

There are many counts of this clonotype. The DNA of the CDR3 is TGTGCCTGCCCCCAGGGTGAAGGGAACACCGGGGAGCTGTTTTTT. Translation: CACPQGEGNTGELFF. The chain uses TRBV13 and TRBJ2-2; possibly TRBD1 for D (5 bases). Trimming took 11 bases from V and 1 from J, leaving 17 bases between them. Germline V lookup: CDR1 PRHDT, CDR2 FYEKMQ (reference sequence). The CDR3 totals 15 residues.

There are many counts of this clonotype. The V call is TRBV3-1, the J call TRBJ1-6, with D hard to call. The CDR3 consists of 16 residues. CDR1 LGHDT and CDR2 YNNKEL come from the germline V gene (reference sequence). V was clipped by 4 bases and J by 9 bases, with 19 bases between them. The CDR3 nucleotides read TGTGCCAGCAGCCCCTCCTTTAGGCTGAGGAGTTCACCCCTCCACTTT. It yields the protein CASSPSFRLRSSPLHF.

There are many counts of this clonotype. This sequence joins TRBV24-1 and TRBJ2-1, with D hard to call. Germline V gene sequence: CDR1 KGHDR, CDR2 SFDVKD. Trimming stripped 1 base from V and 7 bases from J, with 7 bases between. The CDR3 length is 13 residues. The CDR3 loop reads CATSDFAINEQFF. The CDR3 coding sequence is TGTGCCACCAGTGATTTTGCTATTAATGAGCAGTTCTTC.

CDR3 coding DNA: TGCGCCAGTGGGGACAGTATCACAGATACGCAGTATTTT. This encodes CASGDSITDTQYF. This sequence joins TRBV5-1 and TRBJ2-3; 7 nucleotides line up with TRBD1. Trimming at V came to 8 bases and at J to 2 bases, leaving 5 bases not matched to a gene. Per germline, CDR1 SGHRS and CDR2 YFSETQ. The CDR3 runs to 13 residues.

The V call is TRBV9, the J call TRBJ2-1; D could derive from TRBD1 or TRBD2 (5 bases each). The V end lost 2 bases, the J end lost 6 bases, and 15 bases lay between the germline ends. The length of the CDR3 is 15 residues. Germline V gene lookup returns CDR1 SGDLS and CDR2 YYNGEE. The CDR3 DNA is TGTGCCAGCAGCGTCCGTCGGGACGGTCTCAATGAGCAGTTCTTC. This sequence encodes CASSVRRDGLNEQFF. Full variable domain (remainder filled in from reference TRBV9 and TRBJ2-1): DSGVTQTPKHLITATGQRVTLRCSPRSGDLSVYWYQQSLDQGLQFLIQYYNGEERAKGNILERFSAQQFPDLHSELNLSSLELGDSALYFCASSVRRDGLNEQFFGPGTRLTVL.

This clonotype was picked up many times. The rearrangement uses TRBV11-2 and TRBJ2-1; D perhaps matches TRBD1 (6 bases). This CDR3 has 15 amino acids. Trimming left V 4 bases short and J 2 bases short, with 12 bases between. CDR1 and CDR2 from the germline V gene are SGHAT and FQNNGV. Here the CDR3 DNA reads TGTGCCAGCAGCTCCGAACCAGGGGCCTACAATGAGCAGTTCTTC. Amino acid sequence: CASSSEPGAYNEQFF.

In this sample, this clonotype turned up a few times. The V gene is TRBV9, the J gene TRBJ2-1; 8 bases are shared with TRBD2. J gave up 3 bases and V 6 bases, and 5 bases lay outside the gene matches. The germline V gene encodes CDR1 SGDLS and CDR2 YYNGEE. The CDR3 is 14 amino acids. The chain's CDR3 is CASTAGGDYNEQFF. CDR3 bases: TGTGCCAGCACGGCGGGGGGAGACTACAATGAGCAGTTCTTC.

This clonotype was observed a few times. The rearrangement uses TRBV7-9 and TRBJ2-2; 7 positions agree with TRBD2. Looked up from germline, CDR1 is SEHNR and CDR2 is FQNEAQ (reference sequence). The CDR3 length is 15 residues. V shed 4 bases, J shed 3 bases, and the junction held 5 bases outside the gene matches. CDR3 coding DNA: TGTGCCAGCAGCTACGGTGGGGGGGACACCGGGGAGCTGTTTTTT. The encoded protein is CASSYGGGDTGELFF.

This clonotype came up many times. The gene calls are TRBV5-1 and TRBJ2-1, with 8 nucleotides matching TRBD2. The CDR3 runs 17 residues. CDR1 is SGHRS and CDR2 is YFSETQ in the germline V gene. V was clipped by 1 base and J by 0 bases; unmatched bases: 6. As DNA, the CDR3 is TGCGCCAGCAGCTTGCTAGCGGGCTCTAGCTCCTACAATGAGCAGTTCTTC. As protein: CASSLLAGSSSYNEQFF.

This clonotype has ten or more counts. The chain employs TRBV7-9 and TRBJ1-1; 8 bases fit TRBD1. The V segment lost 6 bases and the J segment 3 bases; nucleotides outside the gene matches: 3. Germline CDR1 is SEHNR and CDR2 is FQNEAQ (reference sequence). The CDR3 contains 13 residues. CDR3 sequence reads: CASRKTGDTEAFF. CDR3 coding DNA: TGTGCCAGCAGAAAGACAGGGGACACTGAAGCTTTCTTT.

This clonotype was seen repeatedly, ten times or more. CDR3 sequence: CASSLDLEYGYTF. The CDR3 DNA follows: TGCGCCAGCAGCTTGGATCTAGAGTATGGCTACACCTTC. V and J are TRBV5-1 and TRBJ1-2; D gene ambiguous. Trimming left V 0 bases short and J 5 bases short, with 8 bases between. This CDR3 has 13 amino acids. The germline V gene encodes CDR1 SGHRS and CDR2 YFSETQ.

This clonotype was counted at least ten times. The chain is built from TRBV20-1 and TRBJ2-5, with 8 bases identical to TRBD2. V shed 3 bases, J shed 1 base, and the junction held 7 bases outside the gene matches. This CDR3 has 15 residues. Germline values: CDR1 DFQATT, CDR2 SNEGSKA (reference sequence). Written as DNA, the CDR3 is TGCAGTGCTAGCGATTCCGGGACTAGCCAAGAGACCCAGTACTTC. Protein: CSASDSGTSQETQYF.

This clonotype was seen ten or more times. The rearrangement uses TRBV5-8 and TRBJ2-3; TRBD2 matches 11 bases. Losses at the gene ends were 4 bases for V and 2 bases for J; bases not matched to a gene: 6. This CDR3 is 16 amino acids long. From germline, CDR1 is SGHTS and CDR2 YDEGEE. The CDR3 sequence: CASSQGLAVLTDTQYF. CDR3 nucleotides: TGTGCCAGCAGCCAGGGACTAGCGGTCCTCACAGATACGCAGTATTTT.

Of note for this clonotype: A read error may explain this, as a much larger clone is one base away. This chain's CDR3 is CAWSWGSSNEQLF. CDR3 in DNA: TGTGCCTGGAGTTGGGGGAGCTCCAATGAGCAGCTCTTC. The chain joins TRBV30 to TRBJ2-1, with D possibly called TRBD1 or TRBD2 (5 bases each). CDR3 length: 13 amino acids. Per the germline V gene, CDR1 is GTSNPN and CDR2 is SVGIG (reference sequence).

Concerning this clonotype: Possible read error: a much larger clone is one base away. This sequence joins TRBV10-3 and TRBJ2-7, with TRBD2 matching 8 bases. The J call is uncertain, as TRBJ2-1 better fits the DNA end. The CDR3 runs to 17 residues. CDR1 is ENHRY and CDR2 is SYGVKD in the germline V gene. The CDR3: CAIRGSLAGSYSYEQFF. In nucleotides, the CDR3 is TGTGCCATCAGGGGATCTTTAGCGGGGTCTTACTCCTACGAGCAGTTCTTC.

This clonotype was counted only a few times. V and J are TRBV11-3 and TRBJ2-5; no clear D gene. The CDR3 loop spans 14 amino acids. The germline V gene encodes CDR1 SGHNT and CDR2 YENEEA. Trimming took off 4 bases at V and 2 bases at J, with 11 bases between the two ends. The CDR3: CASSSQVRQETQYF. CDR3 DNA sequence: TGTGCCAGCAGCTCCCAGGTCAGACAAGAGACCCAGTACTTC.

Concerning this clonotype itself: A much larger clonotype is one base distant, so this may be a read error. The V call is TRBV20-1, the J call TRBJ1-2; 8 nucleotides align to TRBD1. This CDR3 region has 14 residues. Germline V gene sequence: CDR1 DFQATT, CDR2 SNEGSKA (reference sequence). The CDR3 here is CSVRRTGTGYGFTF. The CDR3 DNA follows: TGCAGTGTCAGGAGAACCGGGACAGGCTATGGCTTCACCTTC.

This clonotype was observed at least ten times. The chain employs TRBV11-2 and TRBJ2-7; tentative D call: TRBD1 (6 bases). The germline gives CDR1 SGHAT, CDR2 FQNNGV. Trimming removed 7 bases from V and 3 bases from J, with 22 bases in between. CDR3 length: 16 residues. The CDR3 DNA sequence: TGTGCCAGCATCCCTGGGACCTGGCAGGGACACTACGAGCAGTACTTC. Protein: CASIPGTWQGHYEQYF.

This clonotype was found a few times. The chain joins TRBV6-1 to TRBJ1-2; maybe TRBD1 (6 bases). There are 13 residues in the CDR3. V gave up 3 bases and J gave up 8 bases, with 13 bases separating them. Germline CDR1 MNHNS, CDR2 SASEGT. DNA for the CDR3: TGTGCCAGCAGTGATCAGGGGTCTTCGGGCTACACCTTC. This gives the protein CASSDQGSSGYTF.

This clonotype has ten or more counts. V gene TRBV6-1 combines with J gene TRBJ2-3; perhaps TRBD2 as D (6 bases). Deletions cut 10 bases from V and 6 bases from J, with 17 bases between. Germline lookup yields CDR1 MNHNS and CDR2 SASEGT. The CDR3 is 13 residues long. CDR3 amino acids: CATRRGSRDTQYF. The CDR3 DNA sequence: TGTGCCACCCGCCGGGGGAGTAGGGATACGCAGTATTTT.

About this clonotype itself: This may stem from a read error, because a much larger clone lies one nucleotide away. The chain combines TRBV2 with TRBJ2-7, with D possibly TRBD1 on 6 matching bases. V lost 9 bases, J lost 4 bases, and 19 bases lay in between. This CDR3 spans 14 amino acids. Germline V gene sequence: CDR1 SNHLY, CDR2 FYNNEI. The CDR3 loop is CARITGTTNYEQYF. The CDR3 nucleotides read TGTGCCAGAATAACCGGGACAACAAATTACGAGCAGTACTTC. Filled out from reference TRBV2 and TRBJ2-7, the complete variable domain reads EPEVTQTPSHQVTQMGQEVILRCVPISNHLYFYWYRQILGQKVEFLVSFYNNEISEKSEIFDDQFSVERPDGSNFTLKIRSTKLEDSAMYFCARITGTTNYEQYFGPGTRLTVT.

The chain uses TRBV28 and TRBJ2-1; D unclear. The germline V gene has CDR1 MDHEN and CDR2 SYDVKM. Trimming stripped 5 bases from V and 2 bases from J, with 16 bases between. There are 16 residues in the CDR3. CDR3 region: CASSLPPGGTYNEQFF. The DNA of the CDR3 is TGTGCCAGCAGTCTGCCCCCCGGCGGCACCTACAATGAGCAGTTCTTC.

This clonotype was observed at least ten times. V usage is TRBV6-6 and J usage is TRBJ2-3; possibly TRBD1 or TRBD2 for D (5 bases each). Trimming left V 2 bases short and J 8 bases short, with 23 bases between. The germline V gene has CDR1 MNHNY and CDR2 SVGAGI (reference sequence). The CDR3 extends over 17 amino acids. CDR3 DNA sequence: TGTGCCAGCAGTTACCATATAAAGGGACCGTCGTACGGTACGCAGTATTTT. This encodes CASSYHIKGPSYGTQYF.